Sequencing of this T cell receptor beta chain was carried out in a study of shared clonotypes between healthy human individuals. The assay was immunoSEQ multiplex PCR, and TCRdb's table has in-frame clones only and misses some. Of under 1 million clones listed, roughly 96% are singletons. The V and J ends lost 5 bases and 7 bases, in that order; junction bases with no gene match: 16. The CDR3 is made up of 17 amino acids. CDR1 and CDR2 (germline): SGHTA, FQGNSA. It was CD45RO-negative cells, positively selected for CCR7, that made up naive CD8 cells, with terminally differentiated effector memory CD45RA+ cells excluded.

The sequencing sample was made of naive CD8+ T cells sorted from blood. The chain has TRBV7-2 and TRBJ2-2, with TRBD2 identical over 7 bases. The clonotype was recovered from a man aged 25 to 40 in good health. The CDR3 spells CASSPSFGEGQSGELFF. CDR3 sequence (DNA): TGTGCCAGCAGCCCCTCGTTCGGGGAGGGCCAGAGCGGGGAGCTGTTTTTT.